These T cell receptor beta chains were read from a single sample in a study of OX40 agonist ivuxolimab in advanced cancers. TCRdb's table, derived via immunoSEQ multiplex PCR, lists solely in-frame clones and lacks some. The sample yields about 65,000 clones, roughly 84% seen once. Material: CD4+ or CD8+ T cells sorted from blood, obtained in a trial of the OX40 agonist ivuxolimab. The source of these receptors is an adult with an advanced solid tumor such as melanoma, head and neck, liver or kidney cancer. The CDR3 runs from the conserved cysteine through the conserved F or W. The D gene is left open where the match is weak. A row's size may be missing; if present it is once, few, many or a size class.

>TRBJ2-5|TRBV14|NA|NA
TGTGCCAGCAGCCAAGCCCGGCCGAGTCAAGAGACCCAGTACTTC
CASSQARPSQETQYF
>TRBJ1-4|TRBV5-4|NA|NA
TGTGCCAGCAGCTCCGGCGGCGACAGCTATGAAAAACTGTTTTTT
CASSSGGDSYEKLFF
>TRBJ2-1|TRBV4-2|NA|NA
TGTGCCAGCAGCCAAGAAGGCCAGAAGGATGAGCAGTTCTTC
CASSQEGQKDEQFF
>TRBJ1-4|TRBV28|NA|TRBD1
TGTGCCAGCAGTACCCCGGGACAGGGCCCGGAAAAACTGTTTTTT
CASSTPGQGPEKLFF
>TRBJ1-1|TRBV27|NA|NA
TGTGCCAGCAGTTGGGGACCAAACACTGAAGCTTTCTTT
CASSWGPNTEAFF
>TRBJ1-1|TRBV5-4|NA|NA
TGTGCCAGCAGCTTGGATGTCTTCGGGGACACTGAAGCTTTCTTT
CASSLDVFGDTEAFF
>TRBJ2-4|TRBV5-5|NA|TRBD1
TGTGCCAGCAGCTTGGAGGACAGGGAGAATCAGTACTTC
CASSLEDRENQYF
>TRBJ1-1|TRBV6-5|NA|NA
TGTGCCAGCAGTTACTCAGAGCAGGGTGGGGAAGCTTTCTTT
CASSYSEQGGEAFF
>TRBJ1-3|TRBV6-5|NA|NA
TGTGCCAGCAGTTACTCGAAGCAGGGAGGAAACACCATATATTTT
CASSYSKQGGNTIYF
>TRBJ2-7|TRBV6-5|NA|TRBD2
TGTGCCAGCAGTTCCCCGGGGGGTACCTACGAGCAGTACTTC
CASSSPGGTYEQYF
>TRBJ1-5|TRBV29-1|few|TRBD1
TGCAGCGTTCAGGGGGCGAACAATCAGCCCCAGCATTTT
CSVQGANNQPQHF
>TRBJ1-3|TRBV2|NA|NA
TGTGCCAGCAGTGAAGGGGGGAGGGGAAACACCATATATTTT
CASSEGGRGNTIYF
>TRBJ2-6|TRBV5-6|NA|NA
TGTGCCAGCAGCTCCCAAGCCCGGACGGATCGTGGGAGGGCCAACGTCCTGACTTTC
CASSSQARTDRGRANVLTF
>TRBJ2-7|TRBV28|NA|TRBD2
TGTGCCAGCAGTTTGGCGGGGGAGGTATACGAGCAGTACTTC
CASSLAGEVYEQYF
>TRBJ2-7|TRBV7-2|NA|NA
TGTGCCAGCAGCTTACGGCAGGGGGGCTACGAGCAGTACTTC
CASSLRQGGYEQYF
>TRBJ2-7|TRBV6-1|NA|NA
TGTGCGTCAGCGAGGGAAAGAGCCTACGAGCAGTACTTC
CASARERAYEQYF
>TRBJ2-3|TRBV7-3|few|NA
TGTGCCAGCAGCTTATCTAGGTTGGGAGGAAGCACAGATACGCAGTATTTT
CASSLSRLGGSTDTQYF
>TRBJ2-4|TRBV7-9|NA|NA
TGTGCCAGCAGCCCCATTAGAACTCAAAGGGGAAACATTCAGTACTTC
CASSPIRTQRGNIQYF
>TRBJ2-5|TRBV19|NA|TRBD1
TGTGCCAGTAGCGACAGGGGGCGGGAGACCCAGTACTTC
CASSDRGRETQYF
>TRBJ1-2|TRBV12-5|NA|NA
TGTGCTAGTGGTTTGGCAACAGGGAACTATGGCTACACCTTC
CASGLATGNYGYTF
>TRBJ1-5|TRBV30|NA|TRBD1
TGTGCCTGGAGCAAAGGGGACAGTAGCAATCAGCCCCAGCATTTT
CAWSKGDSSNQPQHF
>TRBJ1-3|TRBV4-1|few|NA
TGCGCCAGCAGCCGGGGGGGAATAGTCTCAAGGGGAAACACCATATATTTT
CASSRGGIVSRGNTIYF
>TRBJ2-7|TRBV5-4|once|TRBD1
TGTGCCAGCAGCCCAGGGGGTAGGGGTACCTACGAGCAGTACTTC
CASSPGGRGTYEQYF
>TRBJ2-5|TRBV7-9|NA|NA
TGTGCCAGCAGCTCCACCCAAAGTGAGACCCAGTACTTC
CASSSTQSETQYF
>TRBJ1-5|TRBV19|few|NA
TGTGCCATCTCGCCGCGGCCCCAGCATTTT
CAISPRPQHF
>TRBJ2-1|TRBV6-1|NA|NA
TGTGCCAGCAGTGAAGAGATAACGGGGGTCAATGAGCAGTTCTTC
CASSEEITGVNEQFF
>TRBJ1-1|TRBV7-9|NA|NA
TGTGCCAGCAGCTCGGGACGTTCGAACACTGAAGCTTTCTTT
CASSSGRSNTEAFF
>TRBJ2-5|TRBV6-1|NA|TRBD2
TGTGCCAGCAGTGAAGTTCCTAGCGGGGGGGCAGGGGAGACCCAGTACTTC
CASSEVPSGGAGETQYF
>TRBJ1-2|TRBV20-1|NA|NA
TGCAGTGCTCAGATCGGGTATGGCTACACCTTC
CSAQIGYGYTF
>TRBJ1-5|TRBV19|NA|NA
TGTGCCAGTAGTATGGGAAATGTAGAACGGTCGCCCCAGCATTTT
CASSMGNVERSPQHF
>TRBJ1-1|TRBV5-6|NA|TRBD1
TGTGCCAGCAGCAAAGGGACAGGGTCGTGGGGGAACACTGAAGCTTTCTTT
CASSKGTGSWGNTEAFF
>TRBJ1-5|TRBV5-6|NA|TRBD1
TGTGCCAGCAGCCCGGGACAGGGGGCCAGGAATCAGCCCCAGCATTTT
CASSPGQGARNQPQHF
>TRBJ2-2|TRBV14|NA|NA
TGTGCCAGCAGCCAAGAGGGGCCCCTCCGGGAGCTGTTTTTT
CASSQEGPLRELFF
>TRBJ2-1|TRBV7-3|NA|TRBD1
TGTGCCAGCAGCCTAGGGACAGAGACCTACAATGAGCAGTTCTTC
CASSLGTETYNEQFF
>TRBJ2-7|TRBV10-3|once|NA
TGTGCCATGTCCGAGACTCAGAACTACGAGCAGTACTTC
CAMSETQNYEQYF
>TRBJ1-1|TRBV6-5|NA|NA
TGTGCCAGCAGTTACGATCCGGGACTCAAGAACACTGAAGCTTTCTTT
CASSYDPGLKNTEAFF
>TRBJ1-2|TRBV30|NA|NA
TGTGCCTGGAGCCACCTTGGGGGGGCGTCTAACTATGGCTACACCTTC
CAWSHLGGASNYGYTF
>TRBJ1-1|TRBV30|NA|NA
TGTGCCTGGAGCCTTAACAGGGTTTTGAACACTGAAGCTTTCTTT
CAWSLNRVLNTEAFF
>TRBJ1-1|TRBV18|NA|NA
TGTGCCAGCTCACCACCGCGCGGAGAGATAATGAACACTGAAGCTTTCTTT
CASSPPRGEIMNTEAFF
>TRBJ2-7|TRBV5-4|NA|TRBD2
TGTGCCAGCAGCTACCCGGGGCAGGGAGGGTACGAGCAGTACTTC
CASSYPGQGGYEQYF
>TRBJ1-4|TRBV11-2|NA|TRBD1
TGTGCCAGCAGCTTTAGACAGGGTGGGGAAAAACTGTTTTTT
CASSFRQGGEKLFF
>TRBJ1-5|TRBV6-5|NA|NA
TGTGCCAGCAGTTGGGTCCTGAATCAGCCCCAGCATTTT
CASSWVLNQPQHF
>TRBJ2-7|TRBV11-2|NA|NA
TGTGCCAGCAGCTTAGTTGGGGACACCTCCTACGAGCAGTACTTC
CASSLVGDTSYEQYF
>TRBJ1-4|TRBV7-8|NA|NA
TGTGCCAGCAGCTTAGCGACTGCAACTAATGAAAAACTGTTTTTT
CASSLATATNEKLFF
>TRBJ2-7|TRBV9|NA|NA
TGTGCCAGCAGCGTAGGAGTAGGGGAATCTTACGAGCAGTACTTC
CASSVGVGESYEQYF
>TRBJ1-3|TRBV7-2|NA|TRBD1
TGTGCCAGCAGCTCGGGACAGAGCTCTGGAAACACCATATATTTT
CASSSGQSSGNTIYF
>TRBJ2-5|TRBV7-3|NA|NA
TGTGCCAGCAGCTTAGCTGCGCGGGGAAAAGAGACCCAGTACTTC
CASSLAARGKETQYF
>TRBJ2-2|TRBV4-1|NA|NA
TGCGCCAGCAGCCTTGACCGGCGGGGAGCCGGGGAGCTGTTTTTT
CASSLDRRGAGELFF
>TRBJ2-7|TRBV7-6|once|TRBD2
TGTGCCAGCAGCTTAGGGGCTAGCGGGATCTACGAGCAGTACTTC
CASSLGASGIYEQYF
>TRBJ2-3|TRBV7-3|once|TRBD2
TGTGCCAGCAGCCCGGGGGGGCCAGGCACAGATACGCAGTATTTT
CASSPGGPGTDTQYF
>TRBJ1-6|TRBV5-1|NA|NA
TGCGCCAGCAGCGATGGGCCTCGGGTAAATTCACCCCTCCACTTT
CASSDGPRVNSPLHF
>TRBJ1-3|TRBV19|NA|TRBD1
TGTGCCAGCCGTATAACCGGGACAGGGTACGGAAACACCATATATTTT
CASRITGTGYGNTIYF